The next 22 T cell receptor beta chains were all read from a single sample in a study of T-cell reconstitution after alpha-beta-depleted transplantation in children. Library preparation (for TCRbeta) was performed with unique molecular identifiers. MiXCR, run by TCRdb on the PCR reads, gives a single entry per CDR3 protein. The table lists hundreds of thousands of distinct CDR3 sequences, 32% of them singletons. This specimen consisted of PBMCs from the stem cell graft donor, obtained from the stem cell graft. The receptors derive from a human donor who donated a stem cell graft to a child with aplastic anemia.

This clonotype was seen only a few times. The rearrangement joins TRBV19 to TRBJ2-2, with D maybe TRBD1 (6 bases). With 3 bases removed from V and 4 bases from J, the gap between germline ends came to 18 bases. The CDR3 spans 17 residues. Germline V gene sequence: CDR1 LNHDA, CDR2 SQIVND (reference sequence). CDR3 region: CASSILGRGRITGELFF. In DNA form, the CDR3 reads TGTGCCAGTAGTATTTTAGGCAGGGGCAGGATCACCGGGGAGCTGTTTTTT. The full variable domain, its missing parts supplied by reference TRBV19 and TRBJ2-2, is DGGITQSPKYLFRKEGQNVTLSCEQNLNHDAMYWYRQDPGQGLRLIYYSQIVNDFQKGDIAEGYSVSREKKESFPLTVTSAQKNPTAFYLCASSILGRGRITGELFFGEGSRLTVL.

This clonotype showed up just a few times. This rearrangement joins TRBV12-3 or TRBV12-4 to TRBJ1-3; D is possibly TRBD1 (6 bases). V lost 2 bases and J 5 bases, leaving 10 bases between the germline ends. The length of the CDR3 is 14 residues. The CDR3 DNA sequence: TGTGCCAGCAGTTTACGGACAGAAAGAAACACCATATATTTT. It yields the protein CASSLRTERNTIYF.

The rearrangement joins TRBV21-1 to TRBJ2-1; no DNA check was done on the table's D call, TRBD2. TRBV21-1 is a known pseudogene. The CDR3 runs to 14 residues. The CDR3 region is CAGAWGLPFVEQFF. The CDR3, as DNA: TGTGCCGGGGCCTGGGGACTCCCGTTTGTTGAGCAGTTCTTC.

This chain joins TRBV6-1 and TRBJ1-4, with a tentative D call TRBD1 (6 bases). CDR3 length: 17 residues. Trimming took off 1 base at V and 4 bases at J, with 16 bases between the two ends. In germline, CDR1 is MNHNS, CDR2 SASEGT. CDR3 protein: CASSEVGPGRGNEKLFF. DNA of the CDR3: TGTGCCAGCAGTGAAGTAGGTCCGGGCAGGGGTAATGAAAAACTGTTTTTT.

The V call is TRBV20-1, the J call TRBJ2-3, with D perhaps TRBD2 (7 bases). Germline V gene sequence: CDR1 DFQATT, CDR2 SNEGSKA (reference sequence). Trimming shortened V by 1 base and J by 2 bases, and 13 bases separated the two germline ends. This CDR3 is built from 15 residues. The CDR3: CSARGVAGATDTQYF. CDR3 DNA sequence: TGCAGTGCTAGAGGAGTGGCGGGGGCCACAGATACGCAGTATTTT.

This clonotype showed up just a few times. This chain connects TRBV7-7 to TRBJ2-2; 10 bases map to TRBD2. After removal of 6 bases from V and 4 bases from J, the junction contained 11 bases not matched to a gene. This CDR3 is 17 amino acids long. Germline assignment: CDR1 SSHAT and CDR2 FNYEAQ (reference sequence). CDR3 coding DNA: TGTGCCAGCAGACGGACTAGCGGAGGGGAGGGCACCGGGGAGCTGTTTTTT. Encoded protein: CASRRTSGGEGTGELFF.

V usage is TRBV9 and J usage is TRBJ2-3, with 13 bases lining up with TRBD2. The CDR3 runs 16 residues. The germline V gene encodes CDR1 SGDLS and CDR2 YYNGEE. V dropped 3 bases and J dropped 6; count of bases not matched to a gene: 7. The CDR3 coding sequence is TGTGCCAGCAGCGGAGGGACTAGCGGGACTATGGATACGCAGTATTTT. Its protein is CASSGGTSGTMDTQYF.

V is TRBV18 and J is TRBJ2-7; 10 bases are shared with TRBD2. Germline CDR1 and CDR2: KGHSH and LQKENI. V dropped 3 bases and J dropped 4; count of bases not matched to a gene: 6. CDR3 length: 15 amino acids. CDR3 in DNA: TGTGCCAGCTCACCCGGTCTAGCGGGAGTGTACGAGCAGTACTTC. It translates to CASSPGLAGVYEQYF.

The CDR3 coding sequence is TGCGCCAGCAGCCAAGATATTGGCGGGAGAAATAGCAATGAGCAGTTCTTC. As protein: CASSQDIGGRNSNEQFF. This chain connects TRBV4-1 to TRBJ2-1; 7 bases agree with TRBD2. Germline CDR1 and CDR2: MGHRA and YSYEKL. The junction had 11 bases not matched to a gene; V was cut back by 0 bases and J by 6 bases. CDR3 length: 17 residues.

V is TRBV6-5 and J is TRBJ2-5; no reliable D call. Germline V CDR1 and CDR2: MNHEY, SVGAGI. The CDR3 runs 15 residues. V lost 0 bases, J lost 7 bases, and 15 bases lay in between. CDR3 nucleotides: TGTGCCAGCAGTTACTCTGACTCACGGATAGCGACCCAGTACTTC. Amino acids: CASSYSDSRIATQYF.

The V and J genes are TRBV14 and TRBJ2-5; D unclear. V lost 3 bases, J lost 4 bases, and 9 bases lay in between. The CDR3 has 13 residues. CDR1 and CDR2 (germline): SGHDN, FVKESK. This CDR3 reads CASSHRLGETQYF. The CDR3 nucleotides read TGTGCCAGCAGCCATCGCCTAGGAGAGACCCAGTACTTC. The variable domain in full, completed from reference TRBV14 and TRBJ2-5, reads EAGVTQFPSHSVIEKGQTVTLRCDPISGHDNLYWYRRVMGKEIKFLLHFVKESKQDESGMPNNRFLAERTGGTYSTLKVQPAELEDSGVYFCASSHRLGETQYFGPGTRLLVL.

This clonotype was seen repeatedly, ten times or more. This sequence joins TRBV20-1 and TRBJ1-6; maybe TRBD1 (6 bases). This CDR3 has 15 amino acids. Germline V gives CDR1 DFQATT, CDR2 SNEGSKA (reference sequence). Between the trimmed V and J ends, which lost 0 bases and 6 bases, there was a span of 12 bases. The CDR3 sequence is CSARDWGAVNSPLHF. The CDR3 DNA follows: TGCAGTGCTAGAGACTGGGGGGCGGTTAATTCACCCCTCCACTTT.

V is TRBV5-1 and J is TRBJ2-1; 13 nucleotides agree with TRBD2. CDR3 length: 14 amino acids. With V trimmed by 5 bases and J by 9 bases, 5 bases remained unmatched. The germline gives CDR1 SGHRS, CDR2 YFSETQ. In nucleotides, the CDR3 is TGCGCCAGCAGAAGACTAGCGGGAGGACGTGAGCAGTTCTTC. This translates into CASRRLAGGREQFF.

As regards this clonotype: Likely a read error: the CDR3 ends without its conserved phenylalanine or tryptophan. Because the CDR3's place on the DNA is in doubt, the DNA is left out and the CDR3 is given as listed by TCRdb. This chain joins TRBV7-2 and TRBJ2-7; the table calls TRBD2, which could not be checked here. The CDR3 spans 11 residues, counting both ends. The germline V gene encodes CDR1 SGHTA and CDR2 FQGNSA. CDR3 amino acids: CASSLPFGLAG.

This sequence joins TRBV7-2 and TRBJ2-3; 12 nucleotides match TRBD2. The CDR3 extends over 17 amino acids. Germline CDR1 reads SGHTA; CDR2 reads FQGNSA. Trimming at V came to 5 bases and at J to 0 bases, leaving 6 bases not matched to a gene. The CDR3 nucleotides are TGTGCCAGCAGCGCCGTGGGGACTAGCGGGAGCACAGATACGCAGTATTTT. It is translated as CASSAVGTSGSTDTQYF.

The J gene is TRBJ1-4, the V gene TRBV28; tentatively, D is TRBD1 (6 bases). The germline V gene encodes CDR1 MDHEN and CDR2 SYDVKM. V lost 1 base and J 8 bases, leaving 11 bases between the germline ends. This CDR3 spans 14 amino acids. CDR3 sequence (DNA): TGTGCCAGCAGTTTATCAGGGGAGGTAGAAAAACTGTTTTTT. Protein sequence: CASSLSGEVEKLFF.

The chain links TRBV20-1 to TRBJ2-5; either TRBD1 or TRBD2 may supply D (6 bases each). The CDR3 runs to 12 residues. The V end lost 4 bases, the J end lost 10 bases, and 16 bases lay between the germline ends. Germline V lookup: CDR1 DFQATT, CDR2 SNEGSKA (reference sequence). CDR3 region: CSANREAAVQYF. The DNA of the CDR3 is TGCAGTGCTAACAGGGAGGCGGCCGTCCAGTACTTC.

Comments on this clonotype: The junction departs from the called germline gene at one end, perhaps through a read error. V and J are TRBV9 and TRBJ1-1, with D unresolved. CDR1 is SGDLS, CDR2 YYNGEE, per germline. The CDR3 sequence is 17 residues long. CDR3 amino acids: CASSVGVRISMNSEAFF. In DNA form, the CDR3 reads TGTGCCAGCAGCGTAGGAGTCCGAATAAGTATGAACAGTGAAGCTTTCTTT.

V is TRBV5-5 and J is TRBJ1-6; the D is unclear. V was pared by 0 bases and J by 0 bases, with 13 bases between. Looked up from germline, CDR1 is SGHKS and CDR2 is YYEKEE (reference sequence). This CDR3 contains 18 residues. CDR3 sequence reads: CASSLASTVHSYNSPLHF. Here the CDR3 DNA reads TGTGCCAGCAGCTTGGCCAGTACAGTACACTCCTATAATTCACCCCTCCACTTT.

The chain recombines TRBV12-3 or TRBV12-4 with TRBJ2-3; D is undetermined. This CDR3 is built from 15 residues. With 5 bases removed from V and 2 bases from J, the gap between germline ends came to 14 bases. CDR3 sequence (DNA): TGTGCCAGCAGTCTAGGACGGCCCGTCACAGATACGCAGTATTTT. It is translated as CASSLGRPVTDTQYF.

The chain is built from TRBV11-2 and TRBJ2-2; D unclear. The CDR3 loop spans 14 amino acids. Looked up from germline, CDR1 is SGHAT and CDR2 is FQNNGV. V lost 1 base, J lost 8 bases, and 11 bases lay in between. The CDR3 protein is CASSLGLQSGELFF. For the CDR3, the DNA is TGTGCCAGCAGCTTAGGTCTTCAAAGTGGGGAGCTGTTTTTT. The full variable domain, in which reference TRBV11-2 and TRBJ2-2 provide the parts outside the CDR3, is EAGVAQSPRYKIIEKRQSVAFWCNPISGHATLYWYQQILGQGPKLLIQFQNNGVVDDSQLPKDRFSAERLKGVDSTLKIQPAKLEDSAVYLCASSLGLQSGELFFGEGSRLTVL.

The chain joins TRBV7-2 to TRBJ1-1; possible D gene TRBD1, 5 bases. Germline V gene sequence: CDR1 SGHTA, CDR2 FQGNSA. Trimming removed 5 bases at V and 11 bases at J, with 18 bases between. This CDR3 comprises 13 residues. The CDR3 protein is CASSPQEGRTAFF. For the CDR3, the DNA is TGTGCCAGCAGCCCCCAGGAGGGGCGCACGGCTTTCTTT. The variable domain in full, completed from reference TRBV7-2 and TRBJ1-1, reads GAGVSQSPSNKVTEKGKDVELRCDPISGHTALYWYRQSLGQGLEFLIYFQGNSAPDKSGLPSDRFSAERTGGSVSTLTIQRTQQEDSAVYLCASSPQEGRTAFFGQGTRLTVV.